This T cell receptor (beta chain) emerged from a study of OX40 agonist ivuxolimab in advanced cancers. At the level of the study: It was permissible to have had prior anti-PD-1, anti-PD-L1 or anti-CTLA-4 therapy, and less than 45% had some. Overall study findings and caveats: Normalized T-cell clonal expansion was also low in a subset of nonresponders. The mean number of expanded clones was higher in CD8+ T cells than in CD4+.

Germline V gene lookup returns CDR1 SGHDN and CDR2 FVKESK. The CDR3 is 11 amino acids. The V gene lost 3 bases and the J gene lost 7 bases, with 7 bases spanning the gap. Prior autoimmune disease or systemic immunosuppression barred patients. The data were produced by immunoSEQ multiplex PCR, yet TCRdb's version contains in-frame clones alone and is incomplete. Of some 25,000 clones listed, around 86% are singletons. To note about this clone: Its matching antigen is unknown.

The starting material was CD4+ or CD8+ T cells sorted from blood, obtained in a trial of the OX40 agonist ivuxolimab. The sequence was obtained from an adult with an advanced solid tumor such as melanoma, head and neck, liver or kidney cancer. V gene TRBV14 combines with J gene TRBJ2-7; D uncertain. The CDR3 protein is CASSQSWEQYF. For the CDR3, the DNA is TGTGCCAGCAGCCAGTCCTGGGAGCAGTACTTC.